The sequence of this TCR beta chain was determined in a study of radiation and T cells in renal cell carcinoma. Described time point: baseline pretreatment blood. Treatment here: 15 Gy SBRT to primary tumor, nephrectomy 4 weeks later. Findings of the study overall: Top tumor clonotypes rose in blood 2 weeks post-radiation, then contracted.

This clone turned up a few times. Its target is not known. CDR3 size: 17 residues. The V end lost 2 bases, the J end lost 0 bases, and 11 bases lay between the germline ends. Germline CDR1 reads SGHTA; CDR2 reads FQGNSA. Clones were sequenced by immunoSEQ multiplex PCR, and TCRdb holds only the in-frame ones, with some missing. The sample has roughly 100,000 clones; 65% to 90% are singletons. This receptor was taken from a man in his forties or fifties with renal cell carcinoma. This specimen was blood, taken from a patient whose treatment included radiotherapy and nephrectomy. The rearrangement links TRBV7-2 to TRBJ2-6; TRBD1 or TRBD2 may be the D gene (6 bases each). The CDR3 nucleotides are TGTGCCAGCAGCTTAAGGGGGGACCCCTCTGGGGCCAACGTCCTGACTTTC. Translated, it gives CASSLRGDPSGANVLTF.